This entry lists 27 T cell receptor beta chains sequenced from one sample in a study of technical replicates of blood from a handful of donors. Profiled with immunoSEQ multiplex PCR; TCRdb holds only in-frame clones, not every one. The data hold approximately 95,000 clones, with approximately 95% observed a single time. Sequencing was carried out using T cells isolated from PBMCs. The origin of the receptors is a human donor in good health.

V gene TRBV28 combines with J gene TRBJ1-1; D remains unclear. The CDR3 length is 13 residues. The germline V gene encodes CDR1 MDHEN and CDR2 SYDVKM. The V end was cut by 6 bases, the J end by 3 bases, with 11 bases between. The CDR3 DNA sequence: TGTGCCAGCAGGCCTAGGTTGGACACTGAAGCTTTCTTT. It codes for CASRPRLDTEAFF. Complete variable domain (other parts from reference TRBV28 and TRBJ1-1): DVKVTQSSRYLVKRTGEKVFLECVQDMDHENMFWYRQDPGLGLRLIYFSYDVKMKEKGDIPEGYSVSREKKERFSLILESASTNQTSMYLCASRPRLDTEAFFGQGTRLTVV.

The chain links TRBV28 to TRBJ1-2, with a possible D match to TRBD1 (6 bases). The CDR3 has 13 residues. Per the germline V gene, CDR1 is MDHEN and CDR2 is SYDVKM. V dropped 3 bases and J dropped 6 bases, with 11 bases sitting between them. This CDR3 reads CASSFTGKDGYTF. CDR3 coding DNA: TGTGCCAGCAGTTTCACAGGGAAGGATGGCTACACCTTC.

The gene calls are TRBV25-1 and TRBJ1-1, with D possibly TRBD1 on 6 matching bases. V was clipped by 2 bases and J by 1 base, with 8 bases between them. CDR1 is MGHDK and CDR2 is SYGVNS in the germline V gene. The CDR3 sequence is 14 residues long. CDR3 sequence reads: CASSEQGQNTEAFF. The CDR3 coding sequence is TGTGCCAGCAGTGAACAGGGGCAGAACACTGAAGCTTTCTTT. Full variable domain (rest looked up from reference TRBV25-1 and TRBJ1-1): EADIYQTPRYLVIGTGKKITLECSQTMGHDKMYWYQQDPGMELHLIHYSYGVNSTEKGDLSSESTVSRIRTEHFPLTLESARPSHTSQYLCASSEQGQNTEAFFGQGTRLTVV.

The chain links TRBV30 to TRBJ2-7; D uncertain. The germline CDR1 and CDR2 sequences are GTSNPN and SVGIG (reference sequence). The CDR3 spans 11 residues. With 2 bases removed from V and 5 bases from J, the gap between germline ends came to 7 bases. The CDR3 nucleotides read TGTGCCTGGAGTTCACAAGACGAGCAGTACTTC. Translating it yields CAWSSQDEQYF.

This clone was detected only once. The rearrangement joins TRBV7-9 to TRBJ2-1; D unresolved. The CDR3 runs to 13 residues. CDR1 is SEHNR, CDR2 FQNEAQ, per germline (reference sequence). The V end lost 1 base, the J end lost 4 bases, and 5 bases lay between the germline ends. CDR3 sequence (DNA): TGTGCCAGCAGCTTAGTTACTTACAATGAGCAGTTCTTC. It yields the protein CASSLVTYNEQFF.

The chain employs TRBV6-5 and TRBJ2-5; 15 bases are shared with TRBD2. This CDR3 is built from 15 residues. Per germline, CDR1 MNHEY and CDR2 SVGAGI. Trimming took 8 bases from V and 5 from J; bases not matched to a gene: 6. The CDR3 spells CASGGLAGGPETQYF. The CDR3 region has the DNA TGTGCCAGCGGAGGACTAGCGGGAGGGCCGGAGACCCAGTACTTC.

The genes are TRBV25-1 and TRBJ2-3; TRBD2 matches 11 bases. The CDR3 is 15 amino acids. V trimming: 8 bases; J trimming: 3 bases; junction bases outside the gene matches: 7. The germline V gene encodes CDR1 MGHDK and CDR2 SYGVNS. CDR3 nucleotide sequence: TGTGCCAGCGGTCTAGCGGGAGGTTGGACAGATACGCAGTATTTT. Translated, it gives CASGLAGGWTDTQYF.

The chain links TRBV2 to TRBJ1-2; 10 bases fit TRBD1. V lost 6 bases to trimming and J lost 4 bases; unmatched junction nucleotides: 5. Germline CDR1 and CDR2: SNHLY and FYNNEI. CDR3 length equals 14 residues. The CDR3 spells CASSGQGVGYGYTF. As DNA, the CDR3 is TGTGCCAGCAGCGGACAGGGGGTCGGCTATGGCTACACCTTC.

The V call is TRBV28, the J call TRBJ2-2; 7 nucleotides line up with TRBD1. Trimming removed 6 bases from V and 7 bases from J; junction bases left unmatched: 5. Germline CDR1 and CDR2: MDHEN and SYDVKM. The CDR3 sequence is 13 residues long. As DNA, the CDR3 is TGTGCCAGCAGAGACAGGGAGAGCGGGGAGCTGTTTTTT. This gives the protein CASRDRESGELFF.

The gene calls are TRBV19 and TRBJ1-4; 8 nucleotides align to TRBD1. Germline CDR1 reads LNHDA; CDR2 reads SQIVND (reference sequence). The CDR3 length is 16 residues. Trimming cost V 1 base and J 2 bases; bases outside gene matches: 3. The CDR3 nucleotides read TGTGCCAGTAGTATAGGGACAGGGTCTACTAATGAAAAACTGTTTTTT. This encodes CASSIGTGSTNEKLFF.

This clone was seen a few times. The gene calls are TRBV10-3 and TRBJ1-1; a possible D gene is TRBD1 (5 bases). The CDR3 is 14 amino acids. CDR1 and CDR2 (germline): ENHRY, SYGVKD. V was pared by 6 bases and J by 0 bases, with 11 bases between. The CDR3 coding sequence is TGTGCCATCAGCGAGGGGAGGATGAACACTGAAGCTTTCTTT. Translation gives CAISEGRMNTEAFF.

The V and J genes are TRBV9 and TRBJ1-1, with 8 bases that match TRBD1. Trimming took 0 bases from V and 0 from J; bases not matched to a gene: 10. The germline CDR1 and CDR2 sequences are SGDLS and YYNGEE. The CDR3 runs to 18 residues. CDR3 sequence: CASSVDGETGAMNTEAFF. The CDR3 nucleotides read TGTGCCAGCAGCGTAGATGGGGAGACAGGGGCCATGAACACTGAAGCTTTCTTT.

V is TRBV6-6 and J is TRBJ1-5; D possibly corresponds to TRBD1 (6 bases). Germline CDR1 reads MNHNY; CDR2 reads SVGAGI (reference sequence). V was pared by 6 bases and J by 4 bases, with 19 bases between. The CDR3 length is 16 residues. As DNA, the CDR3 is TGTGCCAGCAGCCCCTACCTGGACAGCGGTAATCAGCCCCAGCATTTT. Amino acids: CASSPYLDSGNQPQHF.

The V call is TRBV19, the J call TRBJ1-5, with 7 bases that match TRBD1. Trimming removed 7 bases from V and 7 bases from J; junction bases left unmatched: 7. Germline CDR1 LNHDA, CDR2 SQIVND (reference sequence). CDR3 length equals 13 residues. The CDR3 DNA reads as TGTGCCAGTAAAGGGACAGCAATCCAGCCCCAGCATTTT. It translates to CASKGTAIQPQHF.

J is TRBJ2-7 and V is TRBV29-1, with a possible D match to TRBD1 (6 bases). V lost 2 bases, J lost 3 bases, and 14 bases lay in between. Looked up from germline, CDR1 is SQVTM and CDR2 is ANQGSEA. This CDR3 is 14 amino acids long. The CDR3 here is CSVEKGDGNYEQYF. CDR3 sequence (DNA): TGCAGCGTTGAAAAGGGGGACGGAAACTACGAGCAGTACTTC.

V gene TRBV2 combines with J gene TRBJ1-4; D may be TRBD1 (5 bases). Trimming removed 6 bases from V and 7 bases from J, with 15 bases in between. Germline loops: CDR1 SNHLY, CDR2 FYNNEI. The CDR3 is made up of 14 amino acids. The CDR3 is CASSQGLMSEKLFF. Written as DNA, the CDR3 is TGTGCCAGCAGCCAGGGTCTGATGTCTGAAAAACTGTTTTTT.

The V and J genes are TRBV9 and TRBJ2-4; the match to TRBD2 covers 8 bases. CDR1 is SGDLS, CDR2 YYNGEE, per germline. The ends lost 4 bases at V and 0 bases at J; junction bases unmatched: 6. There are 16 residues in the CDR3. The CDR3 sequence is CASSISGVLAKNIQYF. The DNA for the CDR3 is TGTGCCAGCAGCATTAGCGGGGTACTAGCCAAAAACATTCAGTACTTC.

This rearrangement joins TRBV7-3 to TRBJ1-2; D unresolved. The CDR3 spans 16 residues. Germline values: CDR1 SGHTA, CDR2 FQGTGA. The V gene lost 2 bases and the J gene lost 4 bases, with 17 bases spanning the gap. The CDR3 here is CASSLYPDTESYGYTF. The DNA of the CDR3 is TGTGCCAGCAGCTTATACCCAGACACCGAATCCTATGGCTACACCTTC.

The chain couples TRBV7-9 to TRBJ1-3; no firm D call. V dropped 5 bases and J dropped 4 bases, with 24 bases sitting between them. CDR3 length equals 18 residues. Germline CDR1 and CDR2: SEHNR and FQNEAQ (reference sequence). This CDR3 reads CASSPRLLAEREGNTIYF. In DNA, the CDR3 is TGTGCCAGCAGCCCCCGGTTATTGGCGGAGAGAGAAGGAAACACCATATATTTT.

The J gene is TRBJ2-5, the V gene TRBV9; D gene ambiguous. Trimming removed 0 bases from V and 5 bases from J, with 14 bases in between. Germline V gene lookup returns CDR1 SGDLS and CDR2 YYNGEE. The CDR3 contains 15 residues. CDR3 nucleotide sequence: TGTGCCAGCAGCGTAGGTGGCTCAACGTGGGAGACCCAGTACTTC. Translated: CASSVGGSTWETQYF.

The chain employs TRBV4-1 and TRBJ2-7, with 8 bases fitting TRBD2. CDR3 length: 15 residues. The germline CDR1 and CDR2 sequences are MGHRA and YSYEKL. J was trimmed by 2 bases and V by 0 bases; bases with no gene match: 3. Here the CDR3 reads CASSQDPAGAYEQYF. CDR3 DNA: TGCGCCAGCAGCCAAGACCCAGCGGGAGCCTACGAGCAGTACTTC.

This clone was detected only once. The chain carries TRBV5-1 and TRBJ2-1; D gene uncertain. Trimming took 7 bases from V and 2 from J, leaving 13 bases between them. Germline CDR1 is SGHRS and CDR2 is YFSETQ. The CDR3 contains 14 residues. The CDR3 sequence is CASQDSPPYNEQFF. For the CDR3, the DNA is TGCGCCAGCCAAGACTCACCACCCTACAATGAGCAGTTCTTC.

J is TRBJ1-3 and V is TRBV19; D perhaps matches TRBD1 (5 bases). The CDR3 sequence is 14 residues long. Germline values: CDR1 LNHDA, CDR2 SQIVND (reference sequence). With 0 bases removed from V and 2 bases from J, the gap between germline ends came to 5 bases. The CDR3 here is CASSIDRAGNTIYF. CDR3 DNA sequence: TGTGCCAGTAGTATAGACAGGGCTGGAAACACCATATATTTT.

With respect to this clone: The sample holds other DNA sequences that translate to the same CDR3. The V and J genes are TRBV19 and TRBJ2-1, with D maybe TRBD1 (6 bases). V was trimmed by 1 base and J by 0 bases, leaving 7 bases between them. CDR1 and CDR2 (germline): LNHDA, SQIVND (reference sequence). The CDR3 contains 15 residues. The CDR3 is CASSIGTASYNEQFF. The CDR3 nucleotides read TGTGCCAGTAGTATAGGGACAGCCTCCTACAATGAGCAGTTCTTC.

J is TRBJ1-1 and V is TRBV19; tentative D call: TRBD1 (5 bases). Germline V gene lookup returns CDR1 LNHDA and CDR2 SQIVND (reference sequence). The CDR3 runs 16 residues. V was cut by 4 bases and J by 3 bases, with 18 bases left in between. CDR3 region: CASSRGRMDSYTEAFF. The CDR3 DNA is TGTGCCAGTAGTAGGGGCAGGATGGATTCTTACACTGAAGCTTTCTTT.

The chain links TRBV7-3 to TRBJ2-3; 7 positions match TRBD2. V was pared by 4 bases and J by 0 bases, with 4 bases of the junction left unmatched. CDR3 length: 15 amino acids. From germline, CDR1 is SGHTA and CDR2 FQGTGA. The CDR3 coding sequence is TGTGCCAGCAGCTATGGCGGGGGTAGCACAGATACGCAGTATTTT. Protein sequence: CASSYGGGSTDTQYF.

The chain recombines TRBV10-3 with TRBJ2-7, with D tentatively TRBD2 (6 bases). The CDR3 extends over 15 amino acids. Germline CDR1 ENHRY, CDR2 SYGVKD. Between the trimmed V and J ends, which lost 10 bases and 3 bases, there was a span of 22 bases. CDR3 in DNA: TGTGCCACCAATGACGGGACTTCATTAGTCTACGAGCAGTACTTC. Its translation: CATNDGTSLVYEQYF.